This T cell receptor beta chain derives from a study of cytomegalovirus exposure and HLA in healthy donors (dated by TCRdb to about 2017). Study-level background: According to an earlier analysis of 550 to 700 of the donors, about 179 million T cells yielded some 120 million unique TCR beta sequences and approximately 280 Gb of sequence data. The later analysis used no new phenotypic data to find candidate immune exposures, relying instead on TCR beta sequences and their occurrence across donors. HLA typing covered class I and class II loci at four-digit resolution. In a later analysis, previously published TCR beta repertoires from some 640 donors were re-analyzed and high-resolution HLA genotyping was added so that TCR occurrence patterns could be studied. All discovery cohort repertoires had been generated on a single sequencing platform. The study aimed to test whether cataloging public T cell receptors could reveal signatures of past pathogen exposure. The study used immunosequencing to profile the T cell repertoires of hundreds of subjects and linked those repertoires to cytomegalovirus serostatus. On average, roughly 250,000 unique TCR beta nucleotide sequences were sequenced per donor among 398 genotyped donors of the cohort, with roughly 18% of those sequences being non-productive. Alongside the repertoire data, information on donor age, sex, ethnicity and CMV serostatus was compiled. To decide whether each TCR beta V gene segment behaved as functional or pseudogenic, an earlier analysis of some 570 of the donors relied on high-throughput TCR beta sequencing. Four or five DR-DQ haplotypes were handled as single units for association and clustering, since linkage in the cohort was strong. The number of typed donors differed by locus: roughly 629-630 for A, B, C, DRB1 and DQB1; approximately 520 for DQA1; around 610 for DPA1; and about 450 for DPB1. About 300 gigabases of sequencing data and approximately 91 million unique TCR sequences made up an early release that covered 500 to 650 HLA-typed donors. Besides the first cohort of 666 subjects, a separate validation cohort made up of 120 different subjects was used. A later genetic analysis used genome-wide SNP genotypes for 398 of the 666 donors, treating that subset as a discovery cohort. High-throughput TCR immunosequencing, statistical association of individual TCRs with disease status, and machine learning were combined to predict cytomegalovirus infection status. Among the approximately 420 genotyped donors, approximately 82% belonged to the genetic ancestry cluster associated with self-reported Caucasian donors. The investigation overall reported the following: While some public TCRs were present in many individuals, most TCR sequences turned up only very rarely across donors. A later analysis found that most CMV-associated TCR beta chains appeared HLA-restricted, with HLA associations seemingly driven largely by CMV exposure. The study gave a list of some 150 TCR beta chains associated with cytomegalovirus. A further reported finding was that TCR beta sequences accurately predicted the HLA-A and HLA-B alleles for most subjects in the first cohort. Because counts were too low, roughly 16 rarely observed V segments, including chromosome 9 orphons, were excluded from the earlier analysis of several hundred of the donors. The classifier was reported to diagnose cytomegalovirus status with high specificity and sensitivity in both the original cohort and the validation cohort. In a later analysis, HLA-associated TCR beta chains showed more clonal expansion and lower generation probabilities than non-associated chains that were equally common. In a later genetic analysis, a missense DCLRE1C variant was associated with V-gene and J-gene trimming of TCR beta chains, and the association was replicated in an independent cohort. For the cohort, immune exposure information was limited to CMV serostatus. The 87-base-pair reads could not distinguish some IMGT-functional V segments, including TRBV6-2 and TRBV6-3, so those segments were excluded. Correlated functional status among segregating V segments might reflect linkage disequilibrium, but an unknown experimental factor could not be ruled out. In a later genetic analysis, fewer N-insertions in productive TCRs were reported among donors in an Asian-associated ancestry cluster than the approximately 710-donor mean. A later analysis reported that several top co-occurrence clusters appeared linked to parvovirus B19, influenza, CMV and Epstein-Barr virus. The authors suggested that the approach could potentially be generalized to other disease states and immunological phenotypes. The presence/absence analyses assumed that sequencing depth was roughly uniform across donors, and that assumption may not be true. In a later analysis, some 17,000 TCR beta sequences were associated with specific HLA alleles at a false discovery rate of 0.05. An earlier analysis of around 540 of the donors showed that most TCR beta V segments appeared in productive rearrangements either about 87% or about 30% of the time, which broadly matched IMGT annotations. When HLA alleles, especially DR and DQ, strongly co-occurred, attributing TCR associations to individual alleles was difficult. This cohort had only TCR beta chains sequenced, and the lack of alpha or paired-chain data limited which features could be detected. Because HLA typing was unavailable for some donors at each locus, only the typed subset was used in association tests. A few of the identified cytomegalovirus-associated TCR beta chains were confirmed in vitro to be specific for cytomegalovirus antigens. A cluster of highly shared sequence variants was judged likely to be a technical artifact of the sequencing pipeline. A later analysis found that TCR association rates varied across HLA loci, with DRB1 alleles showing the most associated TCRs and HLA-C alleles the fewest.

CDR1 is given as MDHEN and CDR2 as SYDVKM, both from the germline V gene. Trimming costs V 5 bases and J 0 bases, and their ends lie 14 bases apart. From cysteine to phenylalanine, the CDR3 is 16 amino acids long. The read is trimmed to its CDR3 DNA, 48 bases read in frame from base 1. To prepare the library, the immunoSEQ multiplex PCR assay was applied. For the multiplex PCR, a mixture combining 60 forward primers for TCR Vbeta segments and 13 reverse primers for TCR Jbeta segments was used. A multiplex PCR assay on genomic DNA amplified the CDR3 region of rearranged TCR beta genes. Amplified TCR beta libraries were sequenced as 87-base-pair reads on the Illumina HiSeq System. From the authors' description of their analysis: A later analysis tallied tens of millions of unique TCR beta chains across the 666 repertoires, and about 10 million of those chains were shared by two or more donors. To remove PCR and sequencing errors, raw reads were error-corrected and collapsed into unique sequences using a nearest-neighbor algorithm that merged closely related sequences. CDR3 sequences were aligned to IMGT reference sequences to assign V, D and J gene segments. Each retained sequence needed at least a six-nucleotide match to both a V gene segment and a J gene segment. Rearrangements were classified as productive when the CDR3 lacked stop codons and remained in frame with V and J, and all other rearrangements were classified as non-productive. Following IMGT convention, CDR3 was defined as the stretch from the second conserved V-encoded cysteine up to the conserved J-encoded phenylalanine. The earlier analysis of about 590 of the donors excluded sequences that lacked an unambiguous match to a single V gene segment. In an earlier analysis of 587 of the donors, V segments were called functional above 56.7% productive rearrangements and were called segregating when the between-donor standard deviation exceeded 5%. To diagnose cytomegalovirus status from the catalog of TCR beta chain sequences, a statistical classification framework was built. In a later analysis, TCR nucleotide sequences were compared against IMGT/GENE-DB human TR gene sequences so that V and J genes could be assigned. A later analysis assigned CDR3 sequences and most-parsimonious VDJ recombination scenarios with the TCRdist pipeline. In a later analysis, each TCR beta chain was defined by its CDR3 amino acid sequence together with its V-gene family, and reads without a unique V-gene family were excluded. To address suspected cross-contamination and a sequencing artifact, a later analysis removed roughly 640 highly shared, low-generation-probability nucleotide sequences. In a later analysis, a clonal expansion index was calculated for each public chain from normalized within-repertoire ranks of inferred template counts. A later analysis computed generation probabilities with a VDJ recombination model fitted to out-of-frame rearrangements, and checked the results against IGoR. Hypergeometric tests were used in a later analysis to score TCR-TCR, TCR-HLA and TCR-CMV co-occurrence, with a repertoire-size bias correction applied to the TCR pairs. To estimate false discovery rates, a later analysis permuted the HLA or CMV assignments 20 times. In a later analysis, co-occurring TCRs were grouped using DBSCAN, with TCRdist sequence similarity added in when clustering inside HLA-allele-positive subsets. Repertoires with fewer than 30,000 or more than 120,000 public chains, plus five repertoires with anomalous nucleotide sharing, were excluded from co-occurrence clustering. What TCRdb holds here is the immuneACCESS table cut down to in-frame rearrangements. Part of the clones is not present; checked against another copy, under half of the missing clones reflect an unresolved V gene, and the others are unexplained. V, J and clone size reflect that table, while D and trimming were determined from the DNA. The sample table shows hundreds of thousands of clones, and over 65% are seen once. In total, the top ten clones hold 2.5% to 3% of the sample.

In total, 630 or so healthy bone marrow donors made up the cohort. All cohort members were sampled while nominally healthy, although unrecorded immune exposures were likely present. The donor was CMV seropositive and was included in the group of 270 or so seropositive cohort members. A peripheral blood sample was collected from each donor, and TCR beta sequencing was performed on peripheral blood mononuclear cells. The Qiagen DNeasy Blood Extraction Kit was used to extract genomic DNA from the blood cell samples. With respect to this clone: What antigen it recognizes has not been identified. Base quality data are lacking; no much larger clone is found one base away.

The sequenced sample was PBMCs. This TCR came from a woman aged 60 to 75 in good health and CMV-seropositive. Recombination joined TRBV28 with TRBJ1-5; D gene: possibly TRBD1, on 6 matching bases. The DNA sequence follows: TGTGCCAGCAGTCCCGGGACACTGTATAGCAATCAGCCCCAGCATTTT. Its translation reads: CASSPGTLYSNQPQHF.